One T cell receptor (beta chain) is described in this entry. Using immunoSEQ multiplex PCR, the repertoire was profiled, and TCRdb retains in-frame clones only, with some absent. The sample has 500,000 to 850,000 clones; approximately 87% are singletons. This sample was taken from a study of shared T cell receptors in the human thymus. The CDR3 runs to 16 residues. Germline trimming cut 2 bases from V and 0 bases from J; bases unmatched to any gene: 4. The germline V gene has CDR1 LGHNA and CDR2 YSLEER. The sample also formed part of further work on human thymus T cells.

Sequenced: thymocytes. The TCR comes from a boy under two years old with a congenital heart defect. The V gene is TRBV4-3, the J gene TRBJ2-7, with 10 bases that match TRBD2. The CDR3 reads CASSQSGGASSYEQYF. In nucleotides, the CDR3 is TGCGCCAGCAGCCAAAGCGGGGGGGCCAGCTCCTACGAGCAGTACTTC.